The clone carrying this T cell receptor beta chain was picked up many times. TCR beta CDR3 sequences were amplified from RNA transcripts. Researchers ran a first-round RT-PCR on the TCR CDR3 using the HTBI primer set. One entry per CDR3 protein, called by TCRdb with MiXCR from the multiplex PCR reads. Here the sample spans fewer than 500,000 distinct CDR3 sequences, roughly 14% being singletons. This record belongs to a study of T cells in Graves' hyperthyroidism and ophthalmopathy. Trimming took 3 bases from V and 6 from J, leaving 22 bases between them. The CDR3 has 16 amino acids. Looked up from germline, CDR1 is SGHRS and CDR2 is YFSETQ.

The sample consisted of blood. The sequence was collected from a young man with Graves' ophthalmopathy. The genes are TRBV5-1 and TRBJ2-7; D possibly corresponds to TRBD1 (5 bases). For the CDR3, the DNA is TGCGCCAGCAGCTGGACACTGGGGCTTGAGGTGTCCGAGCAGTACTTC. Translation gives CASSWTLGLEVSEQYF.